This T cell receptor (beta chain) was obtained from a study of cytomegalovirus exposure and HLA in healthy donors (dated by TCRdb to 2016 to 2017). Broadly, across the study: In an earlier analysis of 587 of the donors, around 300 Gb of sequence data and approximately 100 million unique TCR beta sequences from about 190 million T cells were reported. Roughly 320 gigabases of sequencing data and roughly 80 million unique TCR sequences made up an early release that covered several hundred HLA-typed donors. Among the approximately 400 genotyped donors, approximately 77% belonged to the genetic ancestry cluster associated with self-reported Caucasian donors. The aim of the study was to test whether cataloging public T cell receptors could identify signatures of past pathogen exposure. The study used immunosequencing to profile the T cell repertoires of 600 to 850 subjects and linked those repertoires to cytomegalovirus serostatus. Along with the approximately 700-subject first cohort, a separate validation cohort of over a hundred different subjects was used. The study combined high-throughput TCR immunosequencing, statistical association of individual TCRs with disease status, and machine learning to predict cytomegalovirus infection status. A later analysis re-examined previously published TCR beta repertoires from around 670 donors and added high-resolution HLA genotyping to investigate patterns of TCR occurrence. The later analysis used no new phenotypic data to find candidate immune exposures, relying instead on TCR beta sequences and their occurrence across donors. An earlier analysis of 500 to 750 of the donors applied high-throughput TCR beta sequencing to assess whether each TCR beta V gene segment acted as functional or pseudogenic. Donor age, sex, ethnicity and CMV serostatus were compiled together with the repertoire data. Genome-wide SNP genotypes for about 65% of the roughly 670 donors were used in a later genetic analysis, which treated that subset as a discovery cohort. All discovery cohort repertoires had been generated using a single sequencing platform. Class I and class II HLA loci were covered by the typing at four-digit resolution. Typing coverage varied by locus: roughly 629-640 donors for A, B, C, DRB1 and DQB1; roughly 560 for DQA1; around 570 for DPA1; 450 to 480 for DPB1. Roughly five DR-DQ haplotypes were handled as single units for association and clustering because linkage in the cohort was strong. Among around 400 genotyped donors of the cohort, an average of approximately 220,000 unique TCR beta nucleotide sequences was sequenced per donor, of which about 18% were non-productive.

The cohort was made up of approximately 670 healthy bone marrow donors. Cohort members were all nominally healthy when sampled, although unrecorded immune exposures were likely present. The donor was CMV seronegative and was included in the group of a few hundred seronegative cohort members. Every donor gave a peripheral blood sample, and the peripheral blood mononuclear cells from that sample were used for TCR beta sequencing. The Qiagen DNeasy Blood Extraction Kit was used to extract genomic DNA from the blood cell samples. Findings and caveats that apply to the study as a whole: A further reported finding was that TCR beta sequences accurately predicted the HLA-A and HLA-B alleles for most subjects in the first cohort. V-gene and J-gene trimming of TCR beta chains was associated with a missense DCLRE1C variant in a later genetic analysis, and the association was replicated in an independent cohort. In this cohort, only TCR beta chains were sequenced, and detectable features were limited by the absence of alpha or paired-chain data. In the study, around 150 TCR beta chains were listed as associated with cytomegalovirus. Correlated functional status among segregating V segments might reflect linkage disequilibrium, but an unknown experimental factor could not be ruled out. In a later analysis, 16,951 TCR beta sequences were associated with specific HLA alleles at a false discovery rate of 0.05. Presence/absence analyses assumed roughly uniform sequencing depth across donors, an assumption that may not hold. A later analysis reported that several top co-occurrence clusters appeared linked to parvovirus B19, influenza, CMV and Epstein-Barr virus. A group of highly shared sequence variants was considered likely to be a technical artifact of the sequencing pipeline. Because counts were too low, seventeen rarely observed V segments, including chromosome 9 orphons, were excluded from the earlier analysis of some 590 of the donors. A few of the identified cytomegalovirus-associated TCR beta chains were confirmed in vitro to be specific for cytomegalovirus antigens. HLA typing was unavailable for some donors at each locus, so association tests used only the typed subset. In a later genetic analysis, fewer N-insertions in productive TCRs were reported among donors in an Asian-associated ancestry cluster than the roughly 710-donor mean. Because the 87-base-pair reads could not distinguish some IMGT-functional V segments, including TRBV6-2 and TRBV6-3, those segments were excluded. In an earlier analysis of over 550 of the donors, most TCR beta V segments were observed in productive rearrangements about 87% or about 30% of the time, broadly matching IMGT annotations. In a later analysis, HLA-associated TCR beta chains were found to be more clonally expanded and to have lower generation probabilities than equally common non-associated chains. While some public TCRs were present in many individuals, most TCR sequences turned up only very rarely across donors. The classifier was reported to diagnose cytomegalovirus status with high specificity and sensitivity in both the original and validation cohorts. A later analysis found that TCR association rates varied across HLA loci, with DRB1 alleles showing the most associated TCRs and HLA-C alleles the fewest. A later analysis found that most CMV-associated TCR beta chains appeared HLA-restricted, with HLA associations seemingly driven largely by CMV exposure. It was suggested by the authors that the approach could potentially be generalized to other disease states and immunological phenotypes. For the cohort, immune exposure information was limited to CMV serostatus. Strong co-occurrence of HLA alleles, especially DR and DQ, made assigning TCR associations to individual alleles difficult.

Per the germline V gene (reference sequence), MNHEY is the CDR1 and SMNVEV is the CDR2. Germline trimming amounts to 6 bases on V and 3 bases on J, with 20 as the count of junction bases outside the gene matches. The CDR3 contains 18 residues, cysteine and phenylalanine counted. Only CDR3 DNA remains: 54 bases, in frame from the first base. The library was generated by the immunoSEQ multiplex PCR assay. A mixture of 60 forward primers for TCR Vbeta segments and 13 reverse primers for TCR Jbeta segments was used in the multiplex PCR. The CDR3 region of rearranged TCR beta genes was amplified from genomic DNA by a multiplex PCR assay. On the Illumina HiSeq System, the amplified TCR beta libraries were sequenced as 87-base-pair reads. The authors processed their data as follows. Across the 670 or so repertoires, a later analysis counted tens of millions of unique TCR beta chains, some 11 million of which were shared by at least two donors. To remove PCR and sequencing errors, raw reads were error-corrected and collapsed into unique sequences using a nearest-neighbor algorithm that merged closely related sequences. V, D and J gene segments were assigned by aligning CDR3 sequences to IMGT reference sequences. Each retained sequence needed at least a six-nucleotide match to both a V gene segment and a J gene segment. Rearrangements were classified as productive when the CDR3 lacked stop codons and remained in frame with V and J, and all other rearrangements were classified as non-productive. Following IMGT convention, CDR3 was defined as the stretch from the second conserved V-encoded cysteine up to the conserved J-encoded phenylalanine. Sequences without an unambiguous match to a single V gene segment were excluded from the earlier analysis of about 600 of the donors. An earlier analysis of approximately 590 of the donors classified V segments as functional when productive rearrangements were above 56.7% and as segregating when the standard deviation between donors was above 5%. A statistical classification framework was built to diagnose cytomegalovirus status from the catalog of TCR beta chain sequences. V and J gene assignment, in a later analysis, came from comparing TCR nucleotide sequences with IMGT/GENE-DB human TR gene sequences. A later analysis assigned CDR3 sequences and most-parsimonious VDJ recombination scenarios with the TCRdist pipeline. In a later analysis, each TCR beta chain was defined by its CDR3 amino acid sequence together with its V-gene family, and reads lacking a unique V-gene family were excluded. In a later analysis, fewer than 650 highly shared, low-generation-probability nucleotide sequences were removed to address suspected cross-contamination and a sequencing artifact. In a later analysis, a clonal expansion index for each public chain was calculated from normalized within-repertoire ranks of inferred template counts. Generation probabilities in a later analysis came from a VDJ recombination model fitted to out-of-frame rearrangements, and those results were checked against IGoR. A later analysis scored TCR-TCR, TCR-HLA and TCR-CMV co-occurrence with hypergeometric tests, applying a repertoire-size bias correction to TCR pairs. To estimate false discovery rates, a later analysis permuted the HLA or CMV assignments 20 times. In a later analysis, co-occurring TCRs were grouped using DBSCAN, with TCRdist sequence similarity added in when clustering inside HLA-allele-positive subsets. Repertoires with fewer than 30,000 or more than 120,000 public chains, plus five repertoires with anomalous nucleotide sharing, were excluded from co-occurrence clustering. Held by TCRdb, this immuneACCESS table contains in-frame sequences only and omits some clones. Under half of the omission traces to an unresolved V gene where checked; the cause of the rest is unknown. D and trimming come from the DNA, and the V and J calls and clone size come from that table. The sample profile shows about 130,000 clones; roughly three quarters of them were found once. The ten largest clonotypes hold approximately 0.86% of the sample.

Details on this clone: Its specific antigen is unknown. One base away there is no much larger clone; base qualities are not given.

Recombination joined TRBV27 with TRBJ2-7; 7 junctional bases match TRBD1. Sequencing used PBMCs. The sequence came from a woman in her fifties or sixties in good health and CMV-seronegative. Here the CDR3 is given as CASSTTVSHDRVVYEQYF. The DNA reads TGTGCCAGCAGCACAACAGTTAGTCACGACAGGGTGGTCTACGAGCAGTACTTC.